A single sample is the source of the 25 T cell receptor beta chains below, sequenced in a study of blood T cell repertoires in COVID-19. Assay used: immunoSEQ multiplex PCR; TCRdb lists only in-frame clones, some missing. The sample gives 120,000 to 150,000 clones, 85% to 90% of which show up once; approximately 1.2% is in the top ten. Input material: PBMCs or T cells enriched from blood (not recorded which). Receptor source: a woman under 40 with acute COVID-19.

This sequence joins TRBV11-3 and TRBJ2-1; D possibly corresponds to TRBD2 (6 bases). Germline V gene lookup returns CDR1 SGHNT and CDR2 YENEEA. V was cut by 2 bases and J by 10 bases, with 12 bases left in between. CDR3 length: 13 amino acids. This CDR3 is CASSLIGRGEQFF. CDR3 nucleotide sequence: TGTGCCAGCAGCTTAATCGGGAGAGGGGAGCAGTTCTTC. The complete variable domain, with remaining parts taken from reference TRBV11-3 and TRBJ2-1, reads EAGVVQSPRYKIIEKKQPVAFWCNPISGHNTLYWYLQNLGQGPELLIRYENEEAVDDSQLPKDRFSAERLKGVDSTLKIQPAELGDSAVYLCASSLIGRGEQFFGPGTRLTVL.

The chain joins TRBV27 to TRBJ1-2; tentatively, D is TRBD1 (5 bases). CDR1 and CDR2 (germline): MNHEY, SMNVEV (reference sequence). There are 13 residues in the CDR3. Trimming shortened V by 2 bases and J by 4 bases, and 8 bases separated the two germline ends. CDR3 loop: CASSLRQSYGYTF. Written as DNA, the CDR3 is TGTGCCAGCAGTTTACGACAGTCCTATGGCTACACCTTC.

Of note for this clone: The same CDR3 can be traced to other DNA sequences in this sample. The chain uses TRBV28 and TRBJ1-5, with D unresolved. The ends were cut back, 6 bases at V and 1 base at J, with 4 bases in the middle. CDR1 is MDHEN and CDR2 is SYDVKM in the germline V gene. There are 12 residues in the CDR3. The CDR3 DNA reads TGTGCCAGCAGCCCAAGCAATCAGCCCCAGCATTTT. Its protein is CASSPSNQPQHF. The full variable domain, its missing parts supplied by reference TRBV28 and TRBJ1-5, is DVKVTQSSRYLVKRTGEKVFLECVQDMDHENMFWYRQDPGLGLRLIYFSYDVKMKEKGDIPEGYSVSREKKERFSLILESASTNQTSMYLCASSPSNQPQHFGDGTRLSIL.

This clone was picked up one time. V and J are TRBV18 and TRBJ1-3, with D unclear. CDR3 length: 15 amino acids. V was trimmed by 3 bases and J by 4 bases, leaving 13 bases between them. Germline assignment: CDR1 KGHSH and CDR2 LQKENI. CDR3 residues: CASSPQEAMGNTIYF. The CDR3 DNA is TGTGCCAGCTCACCGCAGGAGGCTATGGGAAACACCATATATTTT. The full variable domain, in which reference TRBV18 and TRBJ1-3 provide the parts outside the CDR3, is NAGVMQNPRHLVRRRGQEARLRCSPMKGHSHVYWYRQLPEEGLKFMVYLQKENIIDESGMPKERFSAEFPKEGPSILRIQQVVRGDSAAYFCASSPQEAMGNTIYFGEGSWLTVV.

This rearrangement joins TRBV19 to TRBJ2-7; 8 bases map to TRBD2. The CDR3 runs to 13 residues. J gave up 10 bases and V 6 bases, and 11 bases lay outside the gene matches. Per germline, CDR1 LNHDA and CDR2 SQIVND (reference sequence). The CDR3 bases are TGTGCCAGTAGCCAGCAAATGCGGGAGGCCCAGTACTTC. This gives the protein CASSQQMREAQYF.

J is TRBJ1-5 and V is TRBV4-1, with D tentatively TRBD1 (6 bases). V dropped 1 base and J dropped 2 bases, with 9 bases sitting between them. The CDR3 contains 15 residues. The germline CDR1 and CDR2 sequences are MGHRA and YSYEKL. The CDR3 DNA follows: TGCGCCAGCAGCCAAGTTTCAGGGGGCAATCAGCCCCAGCATTTT. Translated, it gives CASSQVSGGNQPQHF.

The chain has TRBV2 and TRBJ2-1, with 13 positions matching TRBD2. The length of the CDR3 is 17 residues. After removal of 7 bases from V and 6 bases from J, the junction contained 12 bases not matched to a gene. Looked up from germline, CDR1 is SNHLY and CDR2 is FYNNEI. The CDR3 region has the DNA TGTGCCAGCAAAGGGACTAGCGGGAAGTTTTACGCCAATGAGCAGTTCTTC. Amino acid sequence: CASKGTSGKFYANEQFF.

This rearrangement joins TRBV28 to TRBJ1-5; 8 bases agree with TRBD1. V was clipped by 10 bases and J by 2 bases; unmatched bases: 10. This CDR3 has 15 amino acids. Looked up from germline, CDR1 is MDHEN and CDR2 is SYDVKM. The CDR3, as DNA: TGTGCCATTCTGAACAGGGGGGCGGGCAATCAGCCCCAGCATTTT. Its protein product is CAILNRGAGNQPQHF.

The CDR3, as DNA: TGTGCCAGCAGCCTAACAGGGGAGGGCAATCAGCCCCAGCATTTT. Encoded protein: CASSLTGEGNQPQHF. The chain is built from TRBV6-2 or TRBV6-3 and TRBJ1-5; TRBD1 matches 7 bases. V shed 6 bases and J 2 bases; nucleotides not matched to a gene: 7. In germline, CDR1 is MNHEY, CDR2 SVGEGT. This CDR3 has 15 amino acids.

This sequence joins TRBV2 and TRBJ1-5, with D possibly being TRBD1 (6 bases). CDR3 length: 15 residues. Looked up from germline, CDR1 is SNHLY and CDR2 is FYNNEI. Trimming shortened V by 8 bases and J by 0 bases, and 14 bases separated the two germline ends. For the CDR3, the DNA is TGTGCCAGCGGGACATCCAAAAATAGCAATCAGCCCCAGCATTTT. The encoded protein is CASGTSKNSNQPQHF.

The V and J genes are TRBV7-9 and TRBJ1-4; D ambiguous. Germline V gene data show CDR1 as SEHNR and CDR2 as FQNEAQ (reference sequence). This CDR3 spans 14 amino acids. Deletions cut 6 bases from V and 5 bases from J, with 13 bases between. The CDR3 loop reads CASSKPGKNEKLFF. The CDR3 DNA is TGTGCCAGCAGTAAACCAGGAAAGAATGAAAAACTGTTTTTT.

There are a few counts of this clone. The DNA for the CDR3 is TGTGCCAGCAGTCCCGACAGACTCTCTGGAAACACCATATATTTT. Encoded protein: CASSPDRLSGNTIYF. The chain has TRBV27 and TRBJ1-3; a weak D match, TRBD1 (5 bases). Trimming pared 5 bases from V and 0 bases from J, leaving 11 bases between. Germline CDR1 is MNHEY and CDR2 is SMNVEV (reference sequence). The CDR3 is made up of 15 amino acids.

CDR3: CASSPEGAFGNTIYF. CDR3 coding DNA: TGTGCCAGCAGCCCAGAGGGGGCTTTTGGAAACACCATATATTTT. The rearrangement links TRBV13 to TRBJ1-3, with 7 bases aligning to TRBD1. The CDR3 runs 15 residues. Germline-derived CDR1 and CDR2 are PRHDT and FYEKMQ (reference sequence). V shed 5 bases and J 3 bases; nucleotides not matched to a gene: 7.

This chain uses TRBV11-2 with TRBJ1-6, with D possibly TRBD1 on 5 matching bases. Per germline, CDR1 SGHAT and CDR2 FQNNGV. CDR3 length equals 15 residues. V shed 5 bases and J shed 9 bases, with 17 bases lying between them. CDR3 region: CASSARGTSSSPLHF. CDR3 nucleotide sequence: TGTGCCAGCAGCGCCCGGGGGACCTCGTCTTCACCCCTCCACTTT.

The J gene is TRBJ1-5, the V gene TRBV28; D may be TRBD1 (6 bases). CDR1 is MDHEN, CDR2 SYDVKM, per germline. There are 15 residues in the CDR3. Trimming stripped 8 bases from V and 0 bases from J, with 14 bases between. CDR3 amino acids: CASAPGEYSNQPQHF. CDR3 sequence (DNA): TGTGCCAGCGCCCCAGGGGAATATAGCAATCAGCCCCAGCATTTT. Supplemented by reference TRBV28 and TRBJ1-5, the full variable domain reads DVKVTQSSRYLVKRTGEKVFLECVQDMDHENMFWYRQDPGLGLRLIYFSYDVKMKEKGDIPEGYSVSREKKERFSLILESASTNQTSMYLCASAPGEYSNQPQHFGDGTRLSIL.

This chain joins TRBV7-9 and TRBJ1-1; tentatively, D is TRBD1 (6 bases). CDR1 and CDR2 from the germline V gene are SEHNR and FQNEAQ (reference sequence). This CDR3 spans 14 amino acids. V dropped 5 bases and J dropped 8 bases, with 18 bases sitting between them. CDR3 region: CASSPGFGGGEAFF. CDR3 sequence (DNA): TGTGCCAGCAGCCCAGGTTTCGGGGGGGGCGAAGCTTTCTTT.

CDR3 bases: TGCGCCAGCAGCTTGGGTGGAGGAAATCGCTACGAGCAGTACTTC. Protein sequence: CASSLGGGNRYEQYF. This chain links TRBV5-1 with TRBJ2-7; D might be TRBD2 (5 bases). This CDR3 region has 15 residues. Germline lookup yields CDR1 SGHRS and CDR2 YFSETQ. V gave up 0 bases and J gave up 3 bases, with 13 bases separating them.

The V gene is TRBV6-2 or TRBV6-3, the J gene TRBJ2-7, with D uncertain. Germline CDR1 MNHEY, CDR2 SVGEGT. Between the trimmed V and J ends, which lost 4 bases and 2 bases, there was a span of 9 bases. The CDR3 runs 13 residues. CDR3 sequence reads: CASSFSRTYEQYF. In DNA form, the CDR3 reads TGTGCCAGCAGTTTCAGCAGGACCTACGAGCAGTACTTC.

CDR3 region: CASSLLQGFSGANVLTF. CDR3 in DNA: TGTGCCAGCAGCTTGTTGCAGGGGTTCTCCGGGGCCAACGTCCTGACTTTC. The V call is TRBV5-6, the J call TRBJ2-6, with D maybe TRBD1 (6 bases). CDR3 length equals 17 residues. Per the germline V gene, CDR1 is SGHDT and CDR2 is YYEEEE. Trimming stripped 1 base from V and 4 bases from J, with 15 bases between.

J is TRBJ1-6 and V is TRBV28; TRBD1 is a possible D gene (5 bases). Per the germline V gene, CDR1 is MDHEN and CDR2 is SYDVKM. V shed 6 bases and J shed 0 bases, with 12 bases lying between them. The CDR3 extends over 16 amino acids. The CDR3 here is CASRPGGSSYNSPLHF. In nucleotides, the CDR3 is TGTGCCAGCAGGCCCGGGGGGAGCTCCTATAATTCACCCCTCCACTTT.

The chain employs TRBV13 and TRBJ2-5; 7 nucleotides agree with TRBD1. The ends lost 5 bases at V and 2 bases at J; junction bases unmatched: 8. Looked up from germline, CDR1 is PRHDT and CDR2 is FYEKMQ (reference sequence). This CDR3 is 15 amino acids long. The CDR3 DNA follows: TGTGCCAGCAGCACTAGACAGGGCCCACAAGAGACCCAGTACTTC. Protein: CASSTRQGPQETQYF.

The V call is TRBV18, the J call TRBJ2-7; TRBD1 agrees at 7 bases. Germline trimming cut 3 bases from V and 3 bases from J; bases unmatched to any gene: 8. The CDR3 has 15 residues. Germline CDR1 and CDR2: KGHSH and LQKENI. CDR3 in amino acids: CASSPGQGQLYEQYF. The DNA for the CDR3 is TGTGCCAGCTCACCCGGCCAGGGACAGCTCTACGAGCAGTACTTC.

This chain uses TRBV30 with TRBJ2-3, with D perhaps matching TRBD2 (6 bases). Germline values: CDR1 GTSNPN, CDR2 SVGIG (reference sequence). The CDR3 extends over 13 amino acids. Trimming removed 2 bases from V and 6 bases from J, with 12 bases in between. The CDR3 loop reads CAWSSAGGDTQYF. DNA of the CDR3: TGTGCCTGGAGTAGCGCTGGGGGGGATACGCAGTATTTT.

The J gene is TRBJ1-1, the V gene TRBV7-8, with D possibly matching TRBD1 (6 bases). The ends were cut back, 5 bases at V and 3 bases at J, with 13 bases in the middle. This CDR3 region has 14 residues. Looked up from germline, CDR1 is SGHVS and CDR2 is FQNEAQ. The CDR3 bases are TGTGCCAGCAGCCCAGGGGATAGGGACACTGAAGCTTTCTTT. Its protein product is CASSPGDRDTEAFF.

The chain recombines TRBV4-2 with TRBJ2-3; D might be TRBD2 (6 bases). V lost 1 base and J 2 bases, leaving 13 bases between the germline ends. The CDR3 has 16 amino acids. Germline V gene sequence: CDR1 LGHNA, CDR2 YNFKEQ. The CDR3 protein is CASSQVGPGATDTQYF. The CDR3 bases are TGTGCCAGCAGCCAAGTTGGCCCGGGAGCCACAGATACGCAGTATTTT.